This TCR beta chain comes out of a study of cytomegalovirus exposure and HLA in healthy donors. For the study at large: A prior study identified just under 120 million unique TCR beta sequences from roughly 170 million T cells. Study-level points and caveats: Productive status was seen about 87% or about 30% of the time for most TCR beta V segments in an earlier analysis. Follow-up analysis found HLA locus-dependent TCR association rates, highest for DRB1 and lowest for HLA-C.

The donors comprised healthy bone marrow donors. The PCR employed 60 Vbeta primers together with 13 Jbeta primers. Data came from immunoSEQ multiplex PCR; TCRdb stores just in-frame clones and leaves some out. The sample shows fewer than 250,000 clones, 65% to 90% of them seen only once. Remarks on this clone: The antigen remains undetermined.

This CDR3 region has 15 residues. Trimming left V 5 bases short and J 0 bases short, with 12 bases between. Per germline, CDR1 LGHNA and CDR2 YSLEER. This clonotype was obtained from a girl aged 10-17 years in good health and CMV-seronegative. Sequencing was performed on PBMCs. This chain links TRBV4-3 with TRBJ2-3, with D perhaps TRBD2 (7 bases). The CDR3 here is CASSYRGGSTDTQYF. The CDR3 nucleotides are TGCGCCAGCAGCTATAGGGGGGGAAGCACAGATACGCAGTATTTT.